These 19 T cell receptor beta chains share one sample of origin, sequenced in a study of T cell responses to AZD1222 COVID-19 vaccine. Produced via immunoSEQ multiplex PCR; TCRdb's table is partial and in-frame only. The top ten clones hold more than 2% of a sample with approximately 67,000 clones, 86% of them seen once. The specimen comprised peripheral blood, sampled on day 0 of AZD1222 vaccination. All receptors come from an adult in good health.

This sequence joins TRBV5-1 and TRBJ2-7; 8 nucleotides agree with TRBD1. The V gene's germline CDR1 is SGHRS and CDR2 YFSETQ. The CDR3 has 13 amino acids. The junction had 5 bases not matched to a gene; V was cut back by 3 bases and J by 6 bases. The CDR3 protein is CASSSHRGSEQYF. The CDR3, as DNA: TGCGCCAGCAGCTCCCACAGGGGGAGCGAGCAGTACTTC.

V is TRBV28 and J is TRBJ1-4, with D tentatively TRBD1 (5 bases). The CDR3 spans 17 residues. The V gene's germline CDR1 is MDHEN and CDR2 SYDVKM. V was shortened by 6 bases and J by 3 bases, with 20 bases between the two germline ends. CDR3 region: CASSAGTGVFSNEKLFF. CDR3 nucleotide sequence: TGTGCCAGCAGCGCAGGGACGGGGGTCTTTTCTAATGAAAAACTGTTTTTT.

This rearrangement joins TRBV28 to TRBJ1-6, with D perhaps matching TRBD1 (6 bases). Germline CDR1 MDHEN, CDR2 SYDVKM. CDR3 length: 16 amino acids. The V end lost 6 bases, the J end lost 9 bases, and 21 bases lay between the germline ends. CDR3 sequence: CASSPTLDRKGSPLHF. CDR3 nucleotides: TGTGCCAGCAGCCCGACCCTGGACAGAAAGGGTTCACCCCTCCACTTT.

The chain is built from TRBV6-2 or TRBV6-3 and TRBJ2-1, with D possibly being TRBD1 or TRBD2 (5 bases each). The V gene's germline CDR1 is MNHEY and CDR2 SVGEGT. The V end was cut by 4 bases, the J end by 4 bases, with 14 bases between. The CDR3 covers 15 residues. The DNA for the CDR3 is TGTGCCAGCAGTTCCACCGGGACGGAGTACAATGAGCAGTTCTTC. Translation: CASSSTGTEYNEQFF.

This sequence joins TRBV7-3 and TRBJ2-2; the match to TRBD1 covers 9 bases. CDR3 length equals 19 residues. From germline, CDR1 is SGHTA and CDR2 FQGTGA. The trim removed 2 bases at V and 6 bases at J, leaving 16 bases unmatched. CDR3: CASSLLGASWTGDPGELFF. The CDR3 bases are TGTGCCAGCAGCTTATTAGGGGCTTCATGGACAGGGGATCCCGGGGAGCTGTTTTTT.

The J gene is TRBJ2-3, the V gene TRBV5-8; the D is unclear. This CDR3 contains 11 residues. Trimming stripped 5 bases from V and 2 bases from J, with 3 bases between. The germline CDR1 and CDR2 sequences are SGHTS and YDEGEE. The CDR3 here is CASSSTDTQYF. The CDR3, as DNA: TGTGCCAGCAGTTCCACAGATACGCAGTATTTT.

The chain employs TRBV6-5 and TRBJ1-6; TRBD1 matches at 9 bases. The germline CDR1 and CDR2 sequences are MNHEY and SVGAGI. This CDR3 has 14 amino acids. Trimming took 7 bases from V and 15 from J; bases not matched to a gene: 13. The DNA for the CDR3 is TGTGCCAGCAAGGAGGGACAGGGAGTGTTTCTCCTCCACTTT. Translating it yields CASKEGQGVFLLHF.

This chain uses TRBV27 with TRBJ1-2, with 9 bases lining up with TRBD1. The J segment lost 3 bases and the V segment lost 5 bases, leaving 7 bases of the junction unmatched. CDR3 length: 15 amino acids. Germline V gene lookup returns CDR1 MNHEY and CDR2 SMNVEV (reference sequence). The CDR3 bases are TGTGCCAGCAGTACCAACAGGGGGCCGGACTATGGCTACACCTTC. Amino acid sequence: CASSTNRGPDYGYTF.

The CDR3 region has the DNA TGTGCCAGCAGCGTAGCGGGACAGCTCTCCTACGAGCAGTACTTC. Translation: CASSVAGQLSYEQYF. The chain has TRBV9 and TRBJ2-7; 7 bases line up with TRBD1. The J segment lost 0 bases and the V segment lost 0 bases, leaving 3 bases of the junction unmatched. This CDR3 has 15 amino acids. Germline V gene lookup returns CDR1 SGDLS and CDR2 YYNGEE.

The V call is TRBV4-2, the J call TRBJ1-5, with 7 bases that match TRBD1. The ends lost 6 bases at V and 5 bases at J; junction bases unmatched: 7. There are 14 residues in the CDR3. Germline loops: CDR1 LGHNA, CDR2 YNFKEQ. CDR3 loop: CASSPGTEDQPQHF. Here the CDR3 DNA reads TGTGCCAGCAGTCCCGGGACAGAAGATCAGCCCCAGCATTTT.

This sequence joins TRBV28 and TRBJ1-1, with D uncertain. The CDR3 is made up of 15 amino acids. The germline V and J ends were trimmed by 5 bases and 4 bases, with 17 bases remaining between them. Germline V gives CDR1 MDHEN, CDR2 SYDVKM. The CDR3 protein is CASSPLKEPGTEAFF. The CDR3, as DNA: TGTGCCAGCAGTCCCCTAAAGGAGCCGGGCACTGAAGCTTTCTTT. The full variable domain, rest sourced from reference TRBV28 and TRBJ1-1, is DVKVTQSSRYLVKRTGEKVFLECVQDMDHENMFWYRQDPGLGLRLIYFSYDVKMKEKGDIPEGYSVSREKKERFSLILESASTNQTSMYLCASSPLKEPGTEAFFGQGTRLTVV.

This clone was seen a handful of times. V is TRBV7-9 and J is TRBJ2-7, with D tentatively TRBD2 (5 bases). The CDR3 has 13 amino acids. Germline CDR1 reads SEHNR; CDR2 reads FQNEAQ (reference sequence). The V end lost 5 bases, the J end lost 4 bases, and 12 bases lay between the germline ends. The CDR3 sequence is CASSRLGSYEQYF. The CDR3 DNA follows: TGTGCCAGCAGCAGATTGGGGAGTTACGAGCAGTACTTC.

The V gene is TRBV18, the J gene TRBJ2-6, with D perhaps TRBD1 (7 bases). This CDR3 contains 20 residues. Germline V gene data show CDR1 as KGHSH and CDR2 as LQKENI. V was clipped by 3 bases and J by 0 bases, with 21 bases between them. The CDR3 is CASSPIRGGGGSSGANVLTF. CDR3 DNA sequence: TGTGCCAGCTCACCCATCCGTGGAGGGGGCGGAAGCTCTGGGGCCAACGTCCTGACTTTC.

The rearrangement joins TRBV9 to TRBJ1-5; the match to TRBD1 covers 10 bases. Germline CDR1 SGDLS, CDR2 YYNGEE. The junction had 3 bases not matched to a gene; V was cut back by 4 bases and J by 5 bases. CDR3 length: 14 residues. DNA for the CDR3: TGTGCCAGCAGCCAGACAGGGGGCTATCAGCCCCAGCATTTT. As protein: CASSQTGGYQPQHF.

The gene calls are TRBV12-3 or TRBV12-4 and TRBJ1-1; a weak D match, TRBD1 (6 bases). CDR3 length: 13 amino acids. Trimming pared 6 bases from V and 6 bases from J, leaving 14 bases between. For the CDR3, the DNA is TGTGCCAGCAGAACCACCAGGGGTTCTGAAGCTTTCTTT. Its protein product is CASRTTRGSEAFF.

The chain uses TRBV10-3 and TRBJ1-2; D is undetermined. In germline, CDR1 is ENHRY, CDR2 SYGVKD. The CDR3 is made up of 15 amino acids. Trimming pared 0 bases from V and 6 bases from J, leaving 14 bases between. DNA for the CDR3: TGTGCCATCAGTGAGTCGAAAGGAGGGCGGGATGGCTACACCTTC. The encoded protein is CAISESKGGRDGYTF.

This clone was picked up one time. The chain combines TRBV7-2 with TRBJ1-2, with D uncertain. The germline CDR1 and CDR2 sequences are SGHTA and FQGNSA. Deletions cut 2 bases from V and 3 bases from J, with 22 bases between. The CDR3 contains 18 residues. The CDR3 DNA follows: TGTGCCAGCAGCTTATTCCTCCCAGAGACTGGGGAGGACTATGGCTACACCTTC. Translating it yields CASSLFLPETGEDYGYTF.

This clone was counted a single time. The chain links TRBV27 to TRBJ2-7; no firm D call. The CDR3 loop spans 13 amino acids. Between the trimmed V and J ends, which lost 5 bases and 3 bases, there was a span of 11 bases. Germline CDR1 reads MNHEY; CDR2 reads SMNVEV (reference sequence). CDR3 protein: CASSHDPDYEQYF. CDR3 nucleotide sequence: TGTGCCAGCAGTCATGATCCTGACTACGAGCAGTACTTC.

J is TRBJ1-1 and V is TRBV6-5; D ambiguous. The germline V gene encodes CDR1 MNHEY and CDR2 SVGAGI. The CDR3 covers 15 residues. V dropped 6 bases and J dropped 1 base, with 15 bases sitting between them. Here the CDR3 DNA reads TGTGCCAGCAGACCACGGGGTTCGACGAACACTGAAGCTTTCTTT. It encodes CASRPRGSTNTEAFF.